This T cell receptor (beta chain) originates from a study of cytomegalovirus exposure and HLA in healthy donors (dated by TCRdb to the late 2010s). Context from the whole study: An earlier analysis of about 560 of the donors reported about 300 Gb of sequence data and 95 million to 130 million unique TCR beta sequences obtained from some 170 million T cells. Several DR-DQ haplotypes were handled as single units for association and clustering because linkage in the cohort was strong. In the later analysis, no new phenotypic data were used to find candidate immune exposures; instead, reliance was placed on TCR beta sequences and their occurrence across donors. Among roughly 370 genotyped donors of the cohort, an average of 235,054 unique TCR beta nucleotide sequences were sequenced per donor, around 18% of them non-productive. Roughly 300 gigabases of sequencing data and around 87 million unique TCR sequences were included in an early release covering roughly 600 HLA-typed donors. The number of typed donors differed by locus: about 629-640 for A, B, C, DRB1 and DQB1; 500 to 550 for DQA1; about 600 for DPA1; and some 450 for DPB1. A separate validation cohort of 100 to 150 different subjects was used in addition to the approximately 700-subject first cohort. In a later genetic analysis, genome-wide SNP genotypes for about three fifths of the 666 donors were used, and that subset was treated as a discovery cohort. The T cell repertoires of about 700 subjects were profiled by immunosequencing and related to cytomegalovirus serostatus. The study aimed to test whether signatures of past pathogen exposure could be identified by cataloging public T cell receptors. In a later analysis, previously published TCR beta repertoires from several hundred donors were re-analyzed and high-resolution HLA genotyping was added so that TCR occurrence patterns could be studied. Donor age, sex, ethnicity and CMV serostatus were compiled alongside the repertoire data. An earlier analysis of some 600 of the donors applied high-throughput TCR beta sequencing to assess whether each TCR beta V gene segment acted as functional or pseudogenic. Both class I and class II loci were covered by HLA typing, at four-digit resolution. Every discovery cohort repertoire had been produced on one sequencing platform. High-throughput TCR immunosequencing, statistical association of individual TCRs with disease status, and machine learning were combined to predict cytomegalovirus infection status. Of the 300 to 500 genotyped donors, 70% to 90% were placed in the genetic ancestry cluster associated with self-reported Caucasian donors.

General study outcomes and caveats: Because some donors lacked HLA typing at each locus, the association tests relied only on the typed subset. A later analysis reported that several top co-occurrence clusters appeared linked to parvovirus B19, influenza, CMV and Epstein-Barr virus. According to a later genetic analysis, donors in an Asian-associated ancestry cluster had fewer N-insertions in productive TCRs than the approximately 650-donor mean. Broadly in line with IMGT annotations, most TCR beta V segments showed up in productive rearrangements about 87% or about 30% of the time in an earlier analysis of around 600 of the donors. The classifier was reported to diagnose cytomegalovirus status with high specificity and sensitivity in both the original and validation cohorts. In a later analysis, HLA-associated TCR beta chains showed more clonal expansion and lower generation probabilities than non-associated chains that were equally common. Across donors, most TCR sequences were observed very rarely, whereas some public TCRs were present in many individuals. Linkage disequilibrium might explain the correlated functional status among segregating V segments, but an unknown experimental factor could not be excluded. The only immune exposure information available for the cohort was CMV serostatus. A further reported finding was that TCR beta sequences accurately predicted the HLA-A and HLA-B alleles for most subjects in the first cohort. A cluster of highly shared sequence variants was judged likely to be a technical artifact of the sequencing pipeline. Specific HLA alleles were associated with roughly 17,000 TCR beta sequences at a false discovery rate of 0.05 in a later analysis. A few of the identified cytomegalovirus-associated TCR beta chains were confirmed in vitro to be specific for cytomegalovirus antigens. A later genetic analysis associated a missense DCLRE1C variant with V-gene and J-gene trimming of TCR beta chains, and an independent cohort replicated the association. In the study, around 150 TCR beta chains were listed as associated with cytomegalovirus. Sequencing depth was assumed to be roughly uniform across donors in the presence/absence analyses, though that assumption may not hold. In this cohort, only TCR beta chains were sequenced, and detectable features were limited by the absence of alpha or paired-chain data. Some 15 rarely observed V segments, including chromosome 9 orphons, were excluded from the earlier analysis of just under 600 of the donors because counts were too low. Most CMV-associated TCR beta chains appeared to be HLA-restricted in a later analysis, and the HLA associations seemed to be driven largely by CMV exposure. In a later analysis, the rate of TCR association differed among HLA loci, with DRB1 alleles having the most associated TCRs and HLA-C alleles having the fewest. It was suggested by the authors that the approach could potentially be generalized to other disease states and immunological phenotypes. Strong co-occurrence of HLA alleles, especially DR and DQ, made assigning TCR associations to individual alleles difficult.

The library was obtained by the immunoSEQ multiplex PCR assay. For the multiplex PCR, a mixture combining 60 forward primers for TCR Vbeta segments and 13 reverse primers for TCR Jbeta segments was used. Amplification of the CDR3 region of rearranged TCR beta genes was performed with a multiplex PCR assay on genomic DNA. The amplified TCR beta libraries were sequenced on the Illumina HiSeq System as 87-base-pair reads. In the source study's methods: A later analysis counted about 82 million unique TCR beta chains across the approximately 700 repertoires, and some 11 million of these chains were shared by at least two donors. A nearest-neighbor algorithm error-corrected the raw reads and collapsed the reads into unique sequences, merging closely related sequences to remove PCR and sequencing errors. Alignment of CDR3 sequences to IMGT reference sequences was used to assign V, D and J gene segments. For a sequence to be retained, a match of at least six nucleotides to both a V gene segment and a J gene segment was required. A rearrangement counted as productive if the CDR3 had no stop codons and remained in frame with V and J, and every other rearrangement counted as non-productive. Following IMGT convention, CDR3 was defined as the stretch from the second conserved V-encoded cysteine up to the conserved J-encoded phenylalanine. In an earlier analysis of 550 to 650 of the donors, sequences lacking an unambiguous match to a single V gene segment were excluded. In an earlier analysis of some 590 of the donors, a V segment was called functional when productive rearrangements were above 56.7%, and segregating when the standard deviation between donors exceeded 5%. To diagnose cytomegalovirus status from the catalog of TCR beta chain sequences, a statistical classification framework was built. A later analysis assigned V and J genes by comparing TCR nucleotide sequences with IMGT/GENE-DB human TR gene sequences. Using the TCRdist pipeline, a later analysis assigned CDR3 sequences along with most-parsimonious VDJ recombination scenarios. In a later analysis, each TCR beta chain was defined by its CDR3 amino acid sequence together with its V-gene family, and reads without a unique V-gene family were excluded. As a way to deal with suspected cross-contamination and a sequencing artifact, a later analysis dropped roughly 620 nucleotide sequences that were highly shared and had low generation probability. In a later analysis, a clonal expansion index for each public chain was calculated from normalized within-repertoire ranks of inferred template counts. In a later analysis, generation probabilities were computed using a VDJ recombination model fitted to out-of-frame rearrangements, and the results were checked against IGoR. In a later analysis, hypergeometric tests were used to score TCR-TCR, TCR-HLA and TCR-CMV co-occurrence, with a repertoire-size bias correction applied to TCR pairs. False discovery rates were estimated in a later analysis by permuting HLA or CMV assignments 20 times. In a later analysis, co-occurring TCRs were grouped with DBSCAN, and TCRdist sequence similarity was added when clustering was performed within HLA-allele-positive subsets. Repertoires with fewer than 30,000 or more than 120,000 public chains, plus five repertoires with anomalous nucleotide sharing, were excluded from co-occurrence clustering. Held by TCRdb, this immuneACCESS table contains in-frame sequences only and omits some clones. Under half of the omission traces to an unresolved V gene where checked; the cause of the rest is unknown. The DNA was the basis for D and trimming; V, J and clone size are from that table. For this sample there are fewer than 200,000 clones; approximately 80% appear just once. Together, the top ten hold more than 2% of the sample.

The cohort consisted of more than 650 healthy bone marrow donors. All cohort members were sampled while nominally healthy, although unrecorded immune exposures were likely present. The donor was CMV seronegative and belonged to the group of 350 or so seronegative cohort members. Every donor gave a peripheral blood sample, and the peripheral blood mononuclear cells from that sample were used for TCR beta sequencing. The Qiagen DNeasy Blood Extraction Kit was used to extract genomic DNA from the blood cell samples. Regarding this clone: Its antigen remains unidentified. Base qualities are not at hand, and no much larger clone is one base apart.

The sequencing sample was made of PBMCs. The receptor was isolated from a man in his fifties or sixties in good health and CMV-seronegative.

This receptor carries the CDR3 CASSLEGRTTPDTQYF. The DNA sequence is TGCGCCAGCAGCTTGGAGGGGAGGACTACTCCGGATACGCAGTATTTT. The V and J segments used are TRBV5-1 and TRBJ2-3, and possibly TRBD2, on 6 matching bases. CDR1 and CDR2, looked up from the germline V gene, are SGHRS and YFSETQ. The cysteine opens and the phenylalanine closes a CDR3 of 16 amino acids. Of the read, only the CDR3 DNA is kept; its 48 bases are in frame from base 1. V drops 0 bases and J drops 6 bases, leaving 17 bases in between.